This T cell receptor beta chain was profiled in a study of cytomegalovirus exposure and HLA in healthy donors. Across the study: Unique TCR beta sequences numbering some 110 million came from 150 million to 200 million T cells in an earlier analysis.

Germline V gene data show CDR1 as SGHAT and CDR2 as FQNNGV. This CDR3 has 13 residues. Trimming left V 6 bases short and J 12 bases short, with 18 bases between. The PCR was carried out with 60 Vbeta primers and 13 Jbeta primers. The repertoire was sequenced with immunoSEQ multiplex PCR; TCRdb's copy has only in-frame clones and lacks some. The sample totals about 170,000 clones. Whole-study results and caveats: Previous analysis showed most TCR beta V segments were productive about 90% or about 30% of the time. A reported reduction in N-insertions relative to the roughly 700-donor mean was seen in an Asian-associated ancestry cluster in a later analysis. The authors listed about 170 TCR beta chains as cytomegalovirus-associated.

Remarks on this clone: The antigen is unknown.

The TCR comes from a woman aged 60 to 75 in good health and CMV-seronegative. The chain combines TRBV11-2 with TRBJ2-1; tentative D call: TRBD1 (5 bases). Sequencing was carried out using PBMCs. The DNA for the CDR3 is TGTGCCAGCAGTACTGGGATATCAAGGGGGCAGTTCTTC. Residues: CASSTGISRGQFF.